Presented here are 2 T cell receptor beta chains from one specimen sequenced in a study of cytomegalovirus exposure and HLA in healthy donors. PCR primers comprised 60 Vbeta and 13 Jbeta primers. Sequencing was performed with immunoSEQ multiplex PCR; in TCRdb, only in-frame clones are kept and a portion is missing. The sample has 150,000 to 200,000 clones, 75% to 90% seen once. The material sequenced was PBMCs. Every receptor here comes from a male donor in good health and CMV-seropositive.

The V gene is TRBV29-1, the J gene TRBJ2-3; TRBD2 is a possible D gene (5 bases). CDR1 and CDR2 from the germline V gene are SQVTM and ANQGSEA. Trimming left V 7 bases short and J 5 bases short, with 19 bases between. The CDR3 has 14 residues. CDR3 bases: TGCAGCGCCCTTATTGTGGAGGCCCAAGATACGCAGTATTTT. Translated, it gives CSALIVEAQDTQYF.

The chain employs TRBV6-4 and TRBJ2-1, with 7 bases identical to TRBD2. The V and J ends lost 4 bases and 5 bases, in that order; junction bases with no gene match: 5. The CDR3 sequence is 14 residues long. Germline V gives CDR1 MRHNA, CDR2 SNTAGT. The CDR3: CASSGTSENNEQFF. The CDR3 region has the DNA TGTGCCAGCAGTGGAACTAGCGAAAACAATGAGCAGTTCTTC.